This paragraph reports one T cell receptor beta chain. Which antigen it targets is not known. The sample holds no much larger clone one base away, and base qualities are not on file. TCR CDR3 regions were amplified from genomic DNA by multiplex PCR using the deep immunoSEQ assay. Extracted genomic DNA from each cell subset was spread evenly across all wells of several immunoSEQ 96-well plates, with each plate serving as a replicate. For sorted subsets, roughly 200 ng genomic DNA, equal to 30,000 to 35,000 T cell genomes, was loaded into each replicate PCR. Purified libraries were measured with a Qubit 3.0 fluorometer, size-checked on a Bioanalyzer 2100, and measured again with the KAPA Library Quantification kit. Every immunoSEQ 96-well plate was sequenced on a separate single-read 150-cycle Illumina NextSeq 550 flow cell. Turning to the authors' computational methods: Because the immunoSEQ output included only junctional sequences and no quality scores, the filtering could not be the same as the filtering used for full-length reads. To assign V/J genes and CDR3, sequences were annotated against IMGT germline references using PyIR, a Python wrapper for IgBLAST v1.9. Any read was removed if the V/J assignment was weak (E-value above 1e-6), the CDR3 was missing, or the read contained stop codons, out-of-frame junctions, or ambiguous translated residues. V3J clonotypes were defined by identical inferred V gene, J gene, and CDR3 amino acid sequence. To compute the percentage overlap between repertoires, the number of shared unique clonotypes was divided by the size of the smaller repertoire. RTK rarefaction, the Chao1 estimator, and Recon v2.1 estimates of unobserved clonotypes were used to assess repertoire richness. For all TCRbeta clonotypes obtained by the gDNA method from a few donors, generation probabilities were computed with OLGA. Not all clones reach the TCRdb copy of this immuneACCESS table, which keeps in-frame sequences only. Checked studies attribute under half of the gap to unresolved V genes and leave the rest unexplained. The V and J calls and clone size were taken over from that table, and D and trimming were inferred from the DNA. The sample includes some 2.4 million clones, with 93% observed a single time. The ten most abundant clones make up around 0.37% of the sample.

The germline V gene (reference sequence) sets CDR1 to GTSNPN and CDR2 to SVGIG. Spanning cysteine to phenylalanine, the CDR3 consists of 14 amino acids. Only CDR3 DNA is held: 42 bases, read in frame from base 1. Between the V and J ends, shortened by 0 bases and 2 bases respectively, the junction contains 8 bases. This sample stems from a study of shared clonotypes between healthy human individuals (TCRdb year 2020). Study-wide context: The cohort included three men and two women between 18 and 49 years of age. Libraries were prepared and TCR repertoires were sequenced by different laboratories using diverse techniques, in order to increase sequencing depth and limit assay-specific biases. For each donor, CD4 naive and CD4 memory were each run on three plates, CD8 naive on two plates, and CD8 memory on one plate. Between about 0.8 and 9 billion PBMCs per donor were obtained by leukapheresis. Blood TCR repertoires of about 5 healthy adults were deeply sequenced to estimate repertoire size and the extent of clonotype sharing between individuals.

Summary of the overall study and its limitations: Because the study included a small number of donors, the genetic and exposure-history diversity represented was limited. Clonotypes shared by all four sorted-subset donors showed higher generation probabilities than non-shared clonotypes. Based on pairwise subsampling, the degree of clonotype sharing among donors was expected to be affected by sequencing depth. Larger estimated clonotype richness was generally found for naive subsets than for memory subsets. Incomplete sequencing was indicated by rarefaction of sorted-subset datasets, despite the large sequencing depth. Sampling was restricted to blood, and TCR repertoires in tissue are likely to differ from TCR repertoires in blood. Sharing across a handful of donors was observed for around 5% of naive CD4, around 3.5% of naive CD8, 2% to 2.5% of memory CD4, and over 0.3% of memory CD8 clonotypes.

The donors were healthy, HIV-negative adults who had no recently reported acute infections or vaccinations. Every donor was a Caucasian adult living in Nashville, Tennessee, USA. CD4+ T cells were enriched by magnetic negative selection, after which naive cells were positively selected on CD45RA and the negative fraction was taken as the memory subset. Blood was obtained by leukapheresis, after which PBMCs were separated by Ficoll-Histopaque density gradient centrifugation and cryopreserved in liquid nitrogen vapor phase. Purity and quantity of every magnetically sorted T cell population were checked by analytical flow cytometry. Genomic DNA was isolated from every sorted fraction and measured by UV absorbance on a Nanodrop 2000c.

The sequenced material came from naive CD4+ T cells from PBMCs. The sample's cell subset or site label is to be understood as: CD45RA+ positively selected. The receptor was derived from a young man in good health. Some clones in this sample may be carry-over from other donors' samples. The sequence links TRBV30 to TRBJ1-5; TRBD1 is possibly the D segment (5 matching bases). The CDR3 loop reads CAWSVSGRNQPQHF. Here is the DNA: TGTGCCTGGAGTGTGTCAGGGCGCAATCAGCCCCAGCATTTT.